This T cell receptor (beta chain) appears in the sequencing data of a study of blood T cell repertoires in COVID-19 (TCRdb year 2020). Regarding the research as a whole: The collaborator samples originated in the United States, Italy and Spain and spanned the acute and convalescent phases of COVID-19. Sample metadata almost always included a de-identified subject ID, COVID-19 status, age in years and sex. The repertoires were released in a freely available public database meant as a resource for research on the immune response to SARS-CoV-2. Samples were obtained from the ongoing ImmuneRACE study (first 160 participants) and from about 1,300 subjects provided by 6 global collaborators. Deeply sampled blood TCRbeta repertoires from subjects exposed to, actively infected with, or recovered from COVID-19 were included in the dataset. The material from the prospective study consisted of cDNA or gDNA derived from T cells, B-cell-depleted T cells, or PBMCs. Where available, HLA class I and class II types were taken from metadata supplied by the sample provider and were not determined by assay-based typing.

Summary of the overall study and its limitations: The quantity of clinical and demographic metadata differed by source and by participant and was supplied without curation.

The CDR3 runs 15 residues from the cysteine to the phenylalanine. Only CDR3 DNA remains: 45 bases, in frame from the first base. The V end gives up 0 bases and the J end 6 bases, leaving 4 bases in the junction not matched to a gene. The germline V gene encodes CDR1 LGHNA and CDR2 YSLEER. A word on this clone: The antigen it recognizes is unknown. Base qualities were left out, and no much larger clone turns up one base away.

TCRbeta CDR3 regions were amplified from genomic DNA by means of the immunoSEQ Assay, a bias-controlled multiplex PCR. The paper's data handling went like this. The number of nucleated cells in each sample was estimated from the amplification of reference gene primers within the assay. To quantify the absolute abundance of each unique TCRbeta CDR3 rearrangement, sequence reads were collapsed and filtered. For each sample, productive Simpson clonality was calculated by taking the square root of Simpson's diversity index across productive rearrangements. The source is immuneACCESS, and TCRdb retained only in-frame sequences with V and J called. Part of the clones is not carried over; for the studies checked, unresolved V genes explain less than half of this, and the remainder is unexplained. V and J calls and clone size follow that table, whereas D and trimming were derived from the DNA. For this sample the table gives 250,000 to 350,000 clones, of which 87% were detected only once. 6% of the sample goes to the ten largest clones.

Participants in the prospective study were enrolled through a virtual design, were aged about 18 to 100 years, and lived in roughly 26 United States geographic areas. In the prospective study, cohorts were assigned on the basis of participant-reported clinical history obtained from a screening survey and a study questionnaire. For ImmuneRACE Cohort 3, a participant was defined as recovered based on two consecutive negative NP/OP PCR tests, clearance by a healthcare professional, or resolution of symptoms. In the prospective study, whole blood, serum and a nasopharyngeal or oropharyngeal swab were collected from each participant by mobile phlebotomists. Prospective study participants could optionally give additional blood draws and questionnaires over an approximately two-month period. Prospective study blood samples were shipped either frozen or at room temperature before DNA extraction.

The receptor comes from a woman in her 40s who had recovered from COVID-19. Sequences were obtained from PBMCs or T cells enriched from blood (not recorded which). The V and J segments used are TRBV4-3 and TRBJ2-3; TRBD2 lines up with 9 middle nucleotides. CDR3 sequence: CASSQEGLAGDTQYF. The DNA sequence reads TGCGCCAGCAGCCAAGAGGGACTAGCTGGGGATACGCAGTATTTT.